Sequencing of this TCR beta chain was carried out in a study of T-cell reconstitution after alpha-beta-depleted transplantation in children. Trimming cost V 5 bases and J 8 bases; bases outside gene matches: 5. Germline CDR1 is SGHTA and CDR2 is FQGTGA. The CDR3 runs to 13 residues. Library preparation (for TCRbeta) was performed with unique molecular identifiers. TCRdb re-called the PCR reads with MiXCR, one entry per CDR3 protein. The sample records some 530,000 distinct CDR3 sequences, under 15% being singletons. V gene TRBV7-3 combines with J gene TRBJ2-1, with 8 bases fitting TRBD1. Source: PBMCs from the stem cell graft donor, taken from the stem cell graft. The source is a human donor who donated a stem cell graft to a child with combined immunodeficiency. The chain's CDR3 is CASSRGQEYEQFF. In DNA form, the CDR3 reads TGTGCCAGCAGCAGGGGACAGGAATATGAGCAGTTCTTC.